The 22 T cell receptor beta chains given below trace back to one sample, sequenced in a study of cytomegalovirus exposure and HLA in healthy donors. The primer mix had 60 Vbeta and 13 Jbeta primers. Clones were read by immunoSEQ multiplex PCR, and TCRdb kept only the in-frame ones, dropping some. The sample shows 100,000 or so clones, around 80% of them seen only once. Sequencing was done on a sample of PBMCs. These TCRs come from a male donor in good health and CMV-seropositive.

The table lists this clone with a count of one. The rearrangement joins TRBV30 to TRBJ2-7; 10 nucleotides line up with TRBD1. This CDR3 is built from 13 residues. V was pared by 3 bases and J by 6 bases, with 5 bases of the junction left unmatched. Germline V CDR1 and CDR2: GTSNPN, SVGIG (reference sequence). For the CDR3, the DNA is TGTGCCTGGAGGGGGACAGGGGCCGGCGAGCAGTACTTC. It yields the protein CAWRGTGAGEQYF.

On this clone itself: An end of the junction does not agree with germline; a read error may underlie this. This sample includes further DNA sequences coding for the same CDR3. V gene TRBV5-1 combines with J gene TRBJ1-3, with a possible D match to TRBD1 (6 bases). The CDR3 extends over 15 amino acids. The V gene's germline CDR1 is SGHRS and CDR2 YFSETQ. The CDR3 loop is CASSIETRGRNTIYF. Here the CDR3 DNA reads TGTGCCAGCAGCATAGAAACCAGGGGACGAAACACCATATATTTT.

This clone was picked up a small number of times. The gene calls are TRBV18 and TRBJ2-3, with 7 positions matching TRBD1. The V gene end was trimmed by 2 bases and the J gene end by 4 bases; junction bases not matched to a gene: 3. This CDR3 region has 14 residues. Looked up from germline, CDR1 is KGHSH and CDR2 is LQKENI. As DNA, the CDR3 is TGTGCCAGCTCACCAGGGACAGCAGCAGATACGCAGTATTTT. This encodes CASSPGTAADTQYF.

The chain joins TRBV2 to TRBJ2-3, with 9 bases aligning to TRBD2. Germline V gene data show CDR1 as SNHLY and CDR2 as FYNNEI. J gave up 7 bases and V 6 bases, and 8 bases lay outside the gene matches. The CDR3 has 14 residues. CDR3 bases: TGTGCCAGCAGGGGTAGCGGGGGCGGTTATACGCAGTATTTT. Its translation is CASRGSGGGYTQYF.

The chain carries TRBV5-4 and TRBJ2-4; 7 positions agree with TRBD2. The V and J ends lost 0 bases and 5 bases, in that order; junction bases with no gene match: 8. Germline V CDR1 and CDR2: SGHNT, YYREEE (reference sequence). The CDR3 extends over 16 amino acids. The CDR3 sequence: CASSLGAGSGQNIQYF. The DNA for the CDR3 is TGTGCCAGCAGCTTGGGAGCGGGGAGCGGACAAAACATTCAGTACTTC.

This clone was observed a handful of times. The chain has TRBV2 and TRBJ1-4; D unclear. Germline CDR1 and CDR2: SNHLY and FYNNEI. The CDR3 is 15 amino acids. Between the trimmed V and J ends, which lost 7 bases and 3 bases, there was a span of 15 bases. CDR3 region: CASKTGSLPNEKLFF. CDR3 DNA sequence: TGTGCCAGCAAGACGGGGAGTCTACCTAATGAAAAACTGTTTTTT.

The chain recombines TRBV15 with TRBJ1-4, with TRBD1 matching over 8 bases. This CDR3 has 15 amino acids. Trimming at V came to 3 bases and at J to 6 bases, leaving 6 bases not matched to a gene. In germline, CDR1 is LNHNV, CDR2 YYDKDF (reference sequence). CDR3 nucleotides: TGTGCCACCAGCAGGCCACAGGGGGAGGATGAAAAACTGTTTTTT. Translating gives CATSRPQGEDEKLFF.

The chain carries TRBV7-2 and TRBJ1-1; perhaps TRBD1 as D (6 bases). The germline V gene has CDR1 SGHTA and CDR2 FQGNSA. The CDR3 is 16 residues long. Between the trimmed V and J ends, which lost 1 base and 0 bases, there was a span of 12 bases. The CDR3 here is CASSLGQAGVNTEAFF. The CDR3 nucleotides are TGTGCCAGCAGCTTAGGACAAGCAGGGGTGAACACTGAAGCTTTCTTT.

This rearrangement joins TRBV28 to TRBJ2-7; 8 bases agree with TRBD1. Germline V gives CDR1 MDHEN, CDR2 SYDVKM. J was trimmed by 2 bases and V by 6 bases; bases with no gene match: 9. CDR3 size: 15 residues. This CDR3 reads CASRVPGQVTYEQYF. Here the CDR3 DNA reads TGTGCCAGCAGAGTCCCGGGACAGGTGACCTACGAGCAGTACTTC.

V usage is TRBV5-4 and J usage is TRBJ1-4; unclear D gene. Germline lookup yields CDR1 SGHNT and CDR2 YYREEE (reference sequence). V was cut by 3 bases and J by 0 bases, with 9 bases left in between. The CDR3 contains 15 residues. The CDR3 coding sequence is TGTGCCAGCAGCTCCAGACAAGCAACTAATGAAAAACTGTTTTTT. The encoded protein is CASSSRQATNEKLFF.

The chain has TRBV7-9 and TRBJ2-3, with D maybe TRBD1 (6 bases). Per the germline V gene, CDR1 is SEHNR and CDR2 is FQNEAQ (reference sequence). The CDR3 length is 12 residues. V was cut by 3 bases and J by 12 bases, with 13 bases left in between. The CDR3 nucleotides read TGTGCCAGCAGCTTGACTGGGGGCCCTCAGTATTTT. This codes for CASSLTGGPQYF.

This sequence joins TRBV29-1 and TRBJ1-4; D is perhaps TRBD1 (5 bases). V dropped 4 bases and J dropped 5 bases, with 8 bases sitting between them. The CDR3 runs 12 residues. CDR1 is SQVTM, CDR2 ANQGSEA, per germline. The CDR3 spells CSVGGVNEKLFF. The CDR3 DNA follows: TGCAGCGTTGGGGGCGTAAATGAAAAACTGTTTTTT. The whole variable domain, remainder taken from reference TRBV29-1 and TRBJ1-4, is SAVISQKPSRDICQRGTSLTIQCQVDSQVTMMFWYRQQPGQSLTLIATANQGSEATYESGFVIDKFPISRPNLTFSTLTVSNMSPEDSSIYLCSVGGVNEKLFFGSGTQLSVL.

The chain uses TRBV6-5 and TRBJ2-2, with D tentatively TRBD1 (5 bases). The CDR3 is 14 residues long. Between the trimmed V and J ends, which lost 2 bases and 3 bases, there was a span of 7 bases. In germline, CDR1 is MNHEY, CDR2 SVGAGI. The CDR3 protein is CASSYTGDTGELFF. CDR3 in DNA: TGTGCCAGCAGTTACACAGGCGACACCGGGGAGCTGTTTTTT.

In this sample, this clone turned up once. The chain links TRBV27 to TRBJ2-7; perhaps TRBD1 as D (6 bases). Germline CDR1 and CDR2: MNHEY and SMNVEV (reference sequence). The CDR3 sequence is 15 residues long. Trimming removed 6 bases from V and 2 bases from J, with 17 bases in between. CDR3: CASSAVRDIPYEQYF. The CDR3 DNA reads as TGTGCCAGCAGCGCAGTCCGGGACATACCCTACGAGCAGTACTTC.

This clone was seen more than once but under ten times. CDR3 residues: CASTPGQGKSPLHF. The CDR3 region has the DNA TGTGCCAGTACCCCGGGACAGGGGAAATCACCCCTCCACTTT. The chain joins TRBV19 to TRBJ1-6, with 10 bases matching TRBD1. V lost 7 bases to trimming and J lost 10 bases; unmatched junction nucleotides: 7. This CDR3 region has 14 residues. Germline values: CDR1 LNHDA, CDR2 SQIVND (reference sequence). Full variable domain (outside the CDR3, taken from reference TRBV19 and TRBJ1-6): DGGITQSPKYLFRKEGQNVTLSCEQNLNHDAMYWYRQDPGQGLRLIYYSQIVNDFQKGDIAEGYSVSREKKESFPLTVTSAQKNPTAFYLCASTPGQGKSPLHFGNGTRLTVT.

The sample holds a few counts of this clone. The V call is TRBV4-1, the J call TRBJ2-5; D might be TRBD1 (6 bases). V shed 3 bases and J shed 2 bases, with 19 bases lying between them. Germline V gene sequence: CDR1 MGHRA, CDR2 YSYEKL. The CDR3 contains 17 residues. The CDR3 loop reads CASSQGTLGQRQETQYF. The DNA of the CDR3 is TGCGCCAGCAGCCAGGGTACCTTGGGACAACGTCAAGAGACCCAGTACTTC.

This sequence joins TRBV2 and TRBJ2-7; TRBD2 matches 8 bases. CDR3 length: 18 amino acids. J lost 4 bases, V lost 2 bases, and 16 bases had no gene match. Germline CDR1 and CDR2: SNHLY and FYNNEI. In DNA form, the CDR3 reads TGTGCCAGCAGTGAAAGGTTCTCTAGCGGGCCTCCGCCTTACGAGCAGTACTTC. Protein product: CASSERFSSGPPPYEQYF.

This clone was seen only once. The V and J genes are TRBV7-9 and TRBJ2-7; the match to TRBD2 covers 7 bases. V dropped 1 base and J dropped 6; count of bases not matched to a gene: 3. The germline V gene has CDR1 SEHNR and CDR2 FQNEAQ (reference sequence). The CDR3 runs 13 residues. The CDR3, as DNA: TGTGCCAGCAGCTTAGTAGCGGGCCCCGAGCAGTACTTC. Protein sequence: CASSLVAGPEQYF.

The DNA of the CDR3 is TGTGCCAGCAGCCCTTCCAGTAACTATGGCTACACCTTC. This translates into CASSPSSNYGYTF. The chain links TRBV9 to TRBJ1-2; D is undetermined. There are 13 residues in the CDR3. The V end was cut by 4 bases, the J end by 1 base, with 8 bases between. Germline V gives CDR1 SGDLS, CDR2 YYNGEE.

The chain combines TRBV19 with TRBJ1-6; no definite D call. The germline gives CDR1 LNHDA, CDR2 SQIVND (reference sequence). V lost 1 base to trimming and J lost 4 bases, with 5 bases between them. The CDR3 totals 14 residues. CDR3 DNA: TGTGCCAGTAGTATAGCACAGTATAATTCACCCCTCCACTTT. Amino acid sequence: CASSIAQYNSPLHF.

The chain is built from TRBV2 and TRBJ2-7; weak D call: TRBD2 (5 bases). Looked up from germline, CDR1 is SNHLY and CDR2 is FYNNEI. The germline V and J ends were trimmed by 5 bases and 7 bases, with 12 bases remaining between them. The CDR3 is made up of 12 amino acids. The CDR3 region has the DNA TGTGCCAGCAGTCTAGCCGCCTCGGAGCAGTACTTC. The encoded protein is CASSLAASEQYF.

The chain has TRBV10-3 and TRBJ2-3, with unresolved D. Germline values: CDR1 ENHRY, CDR2 SYGVKD. The CDR3 has 16 amino acids. V was shortened by 6 bases and J by 2 bases, with 18 bases between the two germline ends. CDR3 in amino acids: CAISKKAGSNTDTQYF. DNA for the CDR3: TGTGCCATCAGCAAAAAAGCCGGGTCAAACACAGATACGCAGTATTTT.